This T cell receptor beta chain came from a study of cytomegalovirus exposure and HLA in healthy donors. The V gene's germline CDR1 is SGDLS and CDR2 YYNGEE. V trimming: 3 bases; J trimming: 5 bases; junction bases outside the gene matches: 8. This CDR3 contains 16 residues. With 60 Vbeta and 13 Jbeta primers, the PCR was carried out. Libraries were prepared by immunoSEQ multiplex PCR; TCRdb keeps only in-frame clonotypes and omits some of them. Of about 160,000 clones in the sample, 80% to 85% are singletons; the top ten hold roughly 0.99%. The chain is built from TRBV9 and TRBJ2-1; 10 nucleotides align to TRBD2. The sample comprised PBMCs. This TCR was sampled from a girl aged 2 to 10 in good health and CMV-seropositive. CDR3 amino acids: CASSESGRASNNEQFF. The CDR3 DNA is TGTGCCAGCAGCGAGAGCGGGAGGGCCTCTAACAATGAGCAGTTCTTC.